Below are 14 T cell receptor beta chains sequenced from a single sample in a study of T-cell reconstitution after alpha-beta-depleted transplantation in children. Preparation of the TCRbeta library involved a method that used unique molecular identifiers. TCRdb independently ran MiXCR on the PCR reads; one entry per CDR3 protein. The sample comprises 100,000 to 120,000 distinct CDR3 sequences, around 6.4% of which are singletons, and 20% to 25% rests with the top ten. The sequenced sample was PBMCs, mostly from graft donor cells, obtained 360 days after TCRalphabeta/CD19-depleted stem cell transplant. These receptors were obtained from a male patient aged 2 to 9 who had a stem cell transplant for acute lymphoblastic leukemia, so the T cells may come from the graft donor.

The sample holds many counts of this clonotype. DNA of the CDR3: TGCGCCAGCAGCCCCTCAGGGCCGGGAAATGAAAAACTGTTTTTT. Protein sequence: CASSPSGPGNEKLFF. The gene calls are TRBV5-1 and TRBJ1-4, with D tentatively TRBD1 (5 bases). The CDR3 has 15 amino acids. V shed 4 bases and J shed 5 bases, with 15 bases lying between them. Germline lookup yields CDR1 SGHRS and CDR2 YFSETQ. The whole variable domain, remainder taken from reference TRBV5-1 and TRBJ1-4, is KAGVTQTPRYLIKTRGQQVTLSCSPISGHRSVSWYQQTPGQGLQFLFEYFSETQRNKGNFPGRFSGRQFSNSRSEMNVSTLELGDSALYLCASSPSGPGNEKLFFGSGTQLSVL.

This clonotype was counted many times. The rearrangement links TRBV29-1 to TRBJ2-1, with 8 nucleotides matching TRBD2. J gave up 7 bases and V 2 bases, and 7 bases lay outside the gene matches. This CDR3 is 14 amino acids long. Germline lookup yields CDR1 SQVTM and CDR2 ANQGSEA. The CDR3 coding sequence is TGCAGCGTTGAACTAGCGGGCACCTGGAATGAGCAGTTCTTC. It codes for CSVELAGTWNEQFF.

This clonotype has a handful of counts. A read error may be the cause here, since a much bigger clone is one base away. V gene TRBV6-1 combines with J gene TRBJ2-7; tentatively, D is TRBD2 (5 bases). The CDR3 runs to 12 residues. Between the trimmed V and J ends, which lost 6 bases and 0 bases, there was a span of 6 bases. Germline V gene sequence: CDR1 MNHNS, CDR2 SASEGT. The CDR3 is CASSGDSYEQYF. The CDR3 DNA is TGTGCCAGCAGCGGGGACTCCTACGAGCAGTACTTC.

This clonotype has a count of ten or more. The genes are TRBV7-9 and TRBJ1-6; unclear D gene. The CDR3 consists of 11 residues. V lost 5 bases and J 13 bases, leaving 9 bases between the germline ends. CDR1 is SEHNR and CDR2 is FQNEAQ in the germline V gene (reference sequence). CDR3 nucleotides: TGTGCCAGCAGCCCTACGCCTCCCCTCCACTTT. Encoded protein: CASSPTPPLHF.

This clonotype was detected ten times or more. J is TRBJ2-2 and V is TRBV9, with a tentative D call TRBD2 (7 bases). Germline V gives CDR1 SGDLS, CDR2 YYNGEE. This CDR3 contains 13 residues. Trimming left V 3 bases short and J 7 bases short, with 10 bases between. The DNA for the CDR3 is TGTGCCAGCAGCGAGGGGGGGGACGGGGAGCTGTTTTTT. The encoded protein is CASSEGGDGELFF.

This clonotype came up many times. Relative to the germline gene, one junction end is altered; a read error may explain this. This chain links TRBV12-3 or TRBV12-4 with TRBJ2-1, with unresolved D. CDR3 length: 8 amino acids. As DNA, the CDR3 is TGTGCCAGCAGTCTCGGGTGCTTC. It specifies CASSLGCF.

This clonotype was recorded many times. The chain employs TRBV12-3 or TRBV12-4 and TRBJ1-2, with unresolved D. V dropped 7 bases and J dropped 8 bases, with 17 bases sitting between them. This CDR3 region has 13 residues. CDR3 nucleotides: TGTGCCAGCACTCATGGGCGCACCGGGGGCTACACCTTC. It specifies CASTHGRTGGYTF.

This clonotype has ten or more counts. The chain's CDR3 is CASSQAGTGLTGELFF. In nucleotides, the CDR3 is TGCGCCAGCAGCCAAGCCGGGACAGGATTAACCGGGGAGCTGTTTTTT. The V gene is TRBV4-3, the J gene TRBJ2-2, with 8 bases lining up with TRBD1. CDR1 LGHNA and CDR2 YSLEER come from the germline V gene. Unmatched junction bases numbered 6, after V lost 1 base and J lost 5 bases. The length of the CDR3 is 16 residues.

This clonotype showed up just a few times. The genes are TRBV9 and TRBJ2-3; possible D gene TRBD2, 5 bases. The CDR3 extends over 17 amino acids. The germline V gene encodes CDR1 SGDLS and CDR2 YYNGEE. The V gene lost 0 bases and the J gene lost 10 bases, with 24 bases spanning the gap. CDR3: CASSVETVEAAEVSQYF. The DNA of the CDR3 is TGTGCCAGCAGCGTAGAGACGGTGGAGGCAGCAGAGGTATCGCAGTATTTT.

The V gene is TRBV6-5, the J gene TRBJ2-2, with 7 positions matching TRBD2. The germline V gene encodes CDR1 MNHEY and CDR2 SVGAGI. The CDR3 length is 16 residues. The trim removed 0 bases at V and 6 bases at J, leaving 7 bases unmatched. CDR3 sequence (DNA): TGTGCCAGCAGTTACTCCGCGGGGGTAATTGCCGGGGAGCTGTTTTTT. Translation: CASSYSAGVIAGELFF.

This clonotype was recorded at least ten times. CDR3 nucleotides: TGTGCCACCAGCGAGGGAGGCTATAGCAATCAGCCCCAGCATTTT. As protein: CATSEGGYSNQPQHF. The V call is TRBV24-1, the J call TRBJ1-5; D call uncertain. CDR1 KGHDR and CDR2 SFDVKD come from the germline V gene. The CDR3 sequence is 15 residues long. V was pared by 7 bases and J by 0 bases, with 12 bases between.

This chain's CDR3 is CASSVGGHANGYTF. In nucleotides, the CDR3 is TGTGCCAGCAGCGTAGGGGGGCACGCAAATGGCTACACCTTC. V usage is TRBV9 and J usage is TRBJ1-2; the D gene is possibly TRBD1 (6 bases). CDR1 is SGDLS and CDR2 is YYNGEE in the germline V gene. V lost 0 bases to trimming and J lost 6 bases, with 12 bases between them. The CDR3 runs to 14 residues.

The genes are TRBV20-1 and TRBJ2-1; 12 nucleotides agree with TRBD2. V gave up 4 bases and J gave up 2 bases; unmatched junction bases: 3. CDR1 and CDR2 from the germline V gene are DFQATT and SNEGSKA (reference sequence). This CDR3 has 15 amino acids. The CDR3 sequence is CSATPSGRAYNEQFF. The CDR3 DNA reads TGCAGTGCTACCCCTAGCGGGAGGGCCTACAATGAGCAGTTCTTC.

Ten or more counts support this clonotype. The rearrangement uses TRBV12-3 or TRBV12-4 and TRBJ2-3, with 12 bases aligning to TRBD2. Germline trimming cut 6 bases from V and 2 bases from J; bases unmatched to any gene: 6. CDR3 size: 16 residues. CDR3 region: CASSLTSGGLTDTQYF. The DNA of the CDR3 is TGTGCCAGCAGCCTCACTAGCGGGGGGCTCACAGATACGCAGTATTTT.